The clone carrying this T cell receptor beta chain was seen more than once but under ten times. Its specificity is unknown. Expressed TCRB transcripts were sequenced, since all the RNA that had been isolated was reverse transcribed. Reads from naive, central memory and regulatory T cell samples averaged roughly 3.6 million. Profiling relied on immunoSEQ multiplex PCR, and the TCRdb table lists in-frame clones only, not all of them. The sample has around 240,000 clones, around 10% seen once. The sample comes from a study of beta chain features in type 1 diabetes. The germline V gene has CDR1 SGHDT and CDR2 YYEEEE. The CDR3 spans 13 residues. V dropped 2 bases and J dropped 8; count of bases not matched to a gene: 3. Study-wide findings and caveats: Sequencing from cDNA could over-represent high-TCR-expressing cells.

All sorted populations exceeded 95% purity. The chain combines TRBV5-6 with TRBJ2-1; 8 bases are a match to TRBD2. The sample consisted of naive CD4+ T cells from blood. The receptor comes from a woman between 18 and 29 years old in good health. CDR3 region: CASSFRGGYEQFF. CDR3 sequence (DNA): TGTGCCAGCAGCTTCCGGGGGGGATATGAGCAGTTCTTC.